Listed below are T cell receptor beta chains from one sample, sequenced in a study of shared clonotypes between healthy human individuals. The table came from immunoSEQ multiplex PCR; TCRdb's copy has only in-frame clones and leaves some out. The sample records approximately 2,000,000 clones, 85% to 95% being singletons. The sequenced sample consisted of naive CD4+ T cells from PBMCs. Receptors originate from a man between 18 and 29 years old in good health. Some clones in this sample may be carry-over from other donors' samples. Each CDR3 is given with its conserved first and last residue. A D gene is named only where the DNA matches it firmly. Size tells how often a clone was seen (once, few, many) or the class of an expanded clone, and some rows leave it out.

j_gene: TRBJ2-1; d_gene: -; len: 13; abundance: -; v_gene: TRBV4-1; CDR3nt: TGCGCCAGCAGCCCACCTTTCGAAAATGAGCAGTTCTTC; CDR3aa: CASSPPFENEQFF
j_gene: TRBJ1-1; d_gene: -; len: 11; abundance: few; v_gene: TRBV5-4; CDR3nt: TGTGCCAGCAGGGTGAACACTGAAGCTTTCTTT; CDR3aa: CASRVNTEAFF
j_gene: TRBJ1-2; d_gene: -; len: 13; abundance: -; v_gene: TRBV6-1; CDR3nt: TGTGCCAGCAGCCCCGGACAGCTCTATGGCTACACCTTC; CDR3aa: CASSPGQLYGYTF
j_gene: TRBJ1-3; d_gene: TRBD1; len: 19; abundance: -; v_gene: TRBV7-6; CDR3nt: TGTGCCAGCAGCTTAAAGGACAGGGGCCAACGAATCTCTGGAAACACCATATATTTT; CDR3aa: CASSLKDRGQRISGNTIYF
j_gene: TRBJ1-2; d_gene: -; len: 13; abundance: -; v_gene: TRBV5-1; CDR3nt: TGCGCCAGCAGCTTGGGTTCTAACTATGGCTACACCTTC; CDR3aa: CASSLGSNYGYTF
j_gene: TRBJ1-2; d_gene: -; len: 17; abundance: once; v_gene: TRBV14; CDR3nt: TGTGCCAGCAGCCCCGGGACGGCCTCCACAAAATTATATGGCTACACCTTC; CDR3aa: CASSPGTASTKLYGYTF
j_gene: TRBJ1-1; d_gene: -; len: 14; abundance: -; v_gene: TRBV5-1; CDR3nt: TGCGCCAGCAGCTTTGGGTACCCGAACACTGAAGCTTTCTTT; CDR3aa: CASSFGYPNTEAFF
j_gene: TRBJ2-3; d_gene: -; len: 14; abundance: -; v_gene: TRBV25-1; CDR3nt: TGTGCCAGCAGTGAACCCCTAAGCACAGATACGCAGTATTTT; CDR3aa: CASSEPLSTDTQYF
j_gene: TRBJ2-1; d_gene: -; len: 12; abundance: once; v_gene: TRBV7-3; CDR3nt: TGTGCCAGCAGCTTAAGAGGCCCTCAGCAGTTCTTC; CDR3aa: CASSLRGPQQFF
j_gene: TRBJ2-3; d_gene: -; len: 16; abundance: -; v_gene: TRBV15; CDR3nt: TGTGCCACCAGCAGAGATTACATGGGCGCAGCAGATACGCAGTATTTT; CDR3aa: CATSRDYMGAADTQYF
j_gene: TRBJ1-5; d_gene: -; len: 15; abundance: once; v_gene: TRBV6-1; CDR3nt: TGTGCCAGCAGTCTAATACAGGGTGCCCCTCAGCCCCAGCATTTT; CDR3aa: CASSLIQGAPQPQHF
j_gene: TRBJ1-1; d_gene: TRBD1; len: 15; abundance: -; v_gene: TRBV30; CDR3nt: TGTGCCTGGGGGGTGAAGACAGGGACGAACACTGAAGCTTTCTTT; CDR3aa: CAWGVKTGTNTEAFF
j_gene: TRBJ1-3; d_gene: TRBD1; len: 18; abundance: -; v_gene: TRBV7-3; CDR3nt: TGTGCCAGCAGCTTGAGACAGGGGGCGCTTTTGGTTGGAAACACCATATATTTT; CDR3aa: CASSLRQGALLVGNTIYF
j_gene: TRBJ1-4; d_gene: -; len: 13; abundance: -; v_gene: TRBV5-8; CDR3nt: TGTGCCAGCAGCTTGGGACCCTCGCGAAAACTGTTTTTT; CDR3aa: CASSLGPSRKLFF
j_gene: TRBJ2-5; d_gene: -; len: 14; abundance: -; v_gene: TRBV6-5; CDR3nt: TGTGCCAGCAGTTACTCGTACAGGCAAGAGACCCAGTACTTC; CDR3aa: CASSYSYRQETQYF
j_gene: TRBJ2-3; d_gene: TRBD2; len: 14; abundance: -; v_gene: TRBV5-4; CDR3nt: TGTGCCAGCACCGGGGCGGGGGACGCAGATACGCAGTATTTT; CDR3aa: CASTGAGDADTQYF
j_gene: TRBJ2-1; d_gene: TRBD1; len: 15; abundance: -; v_gene: TRBV6-5; CDR3nt: TGTGCCAGCACCCCGGGACAGAGCTCCTACAATGAGCAGTTCTTC; CDR3aa: CASTPGQSSYNEQFF
j_gene: TRBJ2-7; d_gene: TRBD2; len: 13; abundance: -; v_gene: TRBV18; CDR3nt: TGTGCCAGCGCAAGCGGGGTAGCTTCCGAGCAGTACTTC; CDR3aa: CASASGVASEQYF
j_gene: TRBJ1-1; d_gene: -; len: 11; abundance: few; v_gene: TRBV28; CDR3nt: TGTGCCAGCAGTTTATTGGGTCGGGCTTTCTTT; CDR3aa: CASSLLGRAFF
j_gene: TRBJ2-3; d_gene: -; len: 12; abundance: -; v_gene: TRBV9; CDR3nt: TGTGCCAGCAGCGATCGCACAGATACGCAGTATTTT; CDR3aa: CASSDRTDTQYF
j_gene: TRBJ2-1; d_gene: -; len: 15; abundance: -; v_gene: TRBV5-4; CDR3nt: TGTGCCAGCAGCCAAGGGGTAGGGTTTTTCGATGAGCAGTTCTTC; CDR3aa: CASSQGVGFFDEQFF
j_gene: TRBJ2-7; d_gene: TRBD2; len: 13; abundance: -; v_gene: TRBV7-2; CDR3nt: TGTGCCAGCAGCCGCGGACTAGTCTACGAGCAGTACTTC; CDR3aa: CASSRGLVYEQYF
j_gene: TRBJ2-2; d_gene: -; len: 13; abundance: -; v_gene: TRBV6-5; CDR3nt: TGTGCCAGCGGTAGCGGCCCAGGGGGGGAGCTGTTTTTT; CDR3aa: CASGSGPGGELFF
j_gene: TRBJ1-1; d_gene: -; len: 15; abundance: few; v_gene: TRBV25-1; CDR3nt: TGTGCCAGCTTCTGGGGGGGAGTTGCGAACACTGAAGCTTTCTTT; CDR3aa: CASFWGGVANTEAFF
j_gene: TRBJ2-7; d_gene: -; len: 14; abundance: -; v_gene: TRBV4-1; CDR3nt: TGCGCCAGCAGCCAAGATTCCTCTTCCTACGAGCAGTACTTC; CDR3aa: CASSQDSSSYEQYF
j_gene: TRBJ2-1; d_gene: -; len: 15; abundance: -; v_gene: TRBV7-2; CDR3nt: TGTGCCAGCAGCTCGACCCGGACTAACAACAATGAGCAGTTCTTC; CDR3aa: CASSSTRTNNNEQFF
j_gene: TRBJ2-7; d_gene: -; len: 17; abundance: -; v_gene: TRBV4-2; CDR3nt: TGTGCCAGCAGCCAAGTGACCGGCAGCCTTGACTTCTACGAGCAGTACTTC; CDR3aa: CASSQVTGSLDFYEQYF
j_gene: TRBJ2-3; d_gene: -; len: 15; abundance: -; v_gene: TRBV5-1; CDR3nt: TGCGCCAGCAGCTTGGAGGCGGGGAGCGCAGATACGCAGTATTTT; CDR3aa: CASSLEAGSADTQYF
j_gene: TRBJ1-1; d_gene: -; len: 14; abundance: -; v_gene: TRBV6-5; CDR3nt: TGTGCCAGCAGTACCGACAGCGCGGCCGTCCGAGCTTTCTTT; CDR3aa: CASSTDSAAVRAFF
j_gene: TRBJ1-2; d_gene: TRBD1; len: 15; abundance: -; v_gene: TRBV10-2; CDR3nt: TGCGCCAGCAGATACGGGACAGACATTAACTATGGCTACACCTTC; CDR3aa: CASRYGTDINYGYTF
j_gene: TRBJ1-1; d_gene: -; len: 16; abundance: -; v_gene: TRBV25-1; CDR3nt: TGTGCCAGCAGTGAATACGCTGGTGGGGTGAACACTGAAGCTTTCTTT; CDR3aa: CASSEYAGGVNTEAFF
j_gene: TRBJ1-5; d_gene: -; len: 15; abundance: -; v_gene: TRBV16; CDR3nt: TGTGCCAGCAGCCAATTAGGGCAGGGGAGGCAGCCCCAGCATTTT; CDR3aa: CASSQLGQGRQPQHF